This T cell receptor (beta chain) was observed in a study of T cell changes during pregnancy in multiple sclerosis. The repertoire was sequenced with immunoSEQ multiplex PCR; TCRdb's copy has only in-frame clones and lacks some. The sample contains roughly 80,000 clones, roughly 94% of which appear only once. The CDR3 consists of 15 residues. J lost 4 bases, V lost 5 bases, and 1 base had no gene match. CDR1 and CDR2 (germline): SGHVS, FNYEAQ. The V gene is TRBV7-6, the J gene TRBJ2-3; 15 bases align to TRBD2. This receptor was obtained from a female donor with multiple sclerosis, enrolled in a pregnancy study. This specimen consisted of peripheral blood, obtained before pregnancy. DNA of the CDR3: TGTGCCAGCAGCCGGACTAGCGGGGGGGCAGATACGCAGTATTTT. Translating it yields CASSRTSGGADTQYF.